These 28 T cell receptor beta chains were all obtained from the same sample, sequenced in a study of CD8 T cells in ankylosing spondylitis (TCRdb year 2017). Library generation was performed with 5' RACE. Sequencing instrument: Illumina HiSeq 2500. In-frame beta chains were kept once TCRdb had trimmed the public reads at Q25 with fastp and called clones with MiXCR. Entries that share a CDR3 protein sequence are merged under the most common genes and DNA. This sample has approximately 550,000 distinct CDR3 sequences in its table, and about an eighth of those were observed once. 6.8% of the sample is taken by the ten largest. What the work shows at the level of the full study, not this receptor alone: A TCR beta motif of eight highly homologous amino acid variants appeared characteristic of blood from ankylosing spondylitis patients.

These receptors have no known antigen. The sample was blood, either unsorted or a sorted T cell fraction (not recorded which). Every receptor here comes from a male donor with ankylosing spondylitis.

CDR3 DNA: TGCAGTGCCCTAGGCGTTGGTTTTGGAAACACCATATATTTT. It yields the protein CSALGVGFGNTIYF. The genes are TRBV20-1 and TRBJ1-3; D remains unclear. Trimming removed 6 bases at V and 3 bases at J, with 15 bases between. This CDR3 has 14 residues. Germline values: CDR1 DFQATT, CDR2 SNEGSKA (reference sequence).

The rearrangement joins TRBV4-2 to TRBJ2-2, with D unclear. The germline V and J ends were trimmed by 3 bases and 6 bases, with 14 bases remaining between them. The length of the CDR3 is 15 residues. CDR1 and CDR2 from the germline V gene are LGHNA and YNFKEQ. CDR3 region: CASSQEDGKAGELFF. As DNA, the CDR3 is TGTGCCAGCAGCCAGGAAGATGGGAAGGCCGGGGAGCTGTTTTTT.

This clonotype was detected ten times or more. The CDR3 DNA sequence: TGCAGTGCTAGAGGGGGGACTAGCGGGCCAGGCCGAGAGACCCAGTACTTC. Translation: CSARGGTSGPGRETQYF. This chain connects TRBV20-1 to TRBJ2-5; the match to TRBD2 covers 12 bases. CDR1 is DFQATT, CDR2 SNEGSKA, per germline (reference sequence). The V segment lost 1 base and the J segment 4 bases; nucleotides outside the gene matches: 10. This CDR3 is 17 amino acids long.

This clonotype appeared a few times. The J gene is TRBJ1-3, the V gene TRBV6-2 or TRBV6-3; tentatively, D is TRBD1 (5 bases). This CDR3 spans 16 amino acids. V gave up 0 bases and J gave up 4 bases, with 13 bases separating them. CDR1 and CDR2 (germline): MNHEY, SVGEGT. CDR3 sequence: CASSYSRGLYGNTIYF. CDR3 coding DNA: TGTGCCAGCAGTTACTCGAGGGGACTCTACGGAAACACCATATATTTT.

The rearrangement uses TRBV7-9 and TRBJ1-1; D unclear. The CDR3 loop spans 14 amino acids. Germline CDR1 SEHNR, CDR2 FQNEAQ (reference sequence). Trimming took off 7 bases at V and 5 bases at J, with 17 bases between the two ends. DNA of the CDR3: TGTGCCAGCATCAACGTGGGAGCTGGAACTGAAGCTTTCTTT. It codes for CASINVGAGTEAFF.

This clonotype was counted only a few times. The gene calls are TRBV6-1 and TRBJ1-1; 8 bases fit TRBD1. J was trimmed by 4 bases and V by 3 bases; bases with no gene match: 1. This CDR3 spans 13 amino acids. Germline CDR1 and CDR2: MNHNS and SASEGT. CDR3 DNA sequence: TGTGCCAGCAGTGAGGACAGGGTCACTGAAGCTTTCTTT. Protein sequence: CASSEDRVTEAFF.

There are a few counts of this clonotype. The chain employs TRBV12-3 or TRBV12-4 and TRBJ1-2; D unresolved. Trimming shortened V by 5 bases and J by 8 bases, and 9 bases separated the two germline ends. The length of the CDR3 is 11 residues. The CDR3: CASSRREGYTF. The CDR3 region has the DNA TGTGCCAGCAGTCGTAGGGAGGGCTACACCTTC.

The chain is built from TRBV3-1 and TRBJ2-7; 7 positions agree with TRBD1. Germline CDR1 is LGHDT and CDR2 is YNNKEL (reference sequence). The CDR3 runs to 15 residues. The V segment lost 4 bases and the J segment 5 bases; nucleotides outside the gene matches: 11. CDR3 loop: CASSRPYRGQNEQYF. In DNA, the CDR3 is TGTGCCAGCAGCCGACCCTACAGGGGCCAAAACGAGCAGTACTTC.

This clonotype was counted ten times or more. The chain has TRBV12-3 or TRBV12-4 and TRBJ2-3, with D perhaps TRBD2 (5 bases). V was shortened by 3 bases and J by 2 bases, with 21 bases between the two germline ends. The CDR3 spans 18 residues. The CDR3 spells CASSLGLVPRGSTDTQYF. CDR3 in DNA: TGTGCCAGCAGTTTGGGTCTAGTGCCACGAGGGTCCACAGATACGCAGTATTTT.

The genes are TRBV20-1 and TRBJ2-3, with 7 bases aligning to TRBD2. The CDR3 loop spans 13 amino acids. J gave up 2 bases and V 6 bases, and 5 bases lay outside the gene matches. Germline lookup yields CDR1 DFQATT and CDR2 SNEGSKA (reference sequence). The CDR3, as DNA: TGCAGTGCCCAAAGCGGGACCACAGATACGCAGTATTTT. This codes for CSAQSGTTDTQYF.

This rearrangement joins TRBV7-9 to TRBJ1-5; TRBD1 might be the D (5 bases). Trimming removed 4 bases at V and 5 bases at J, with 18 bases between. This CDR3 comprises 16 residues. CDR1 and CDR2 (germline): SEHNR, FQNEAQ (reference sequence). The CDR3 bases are TGTGCCAGCAGCTCCCTTTCACAGGCAAAGGATCAGCCCCAGCATTTT. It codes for CASSSLSQAKDQPQHF.

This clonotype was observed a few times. In DNA form, the CDR3 reads TGTGCCACCAGTGATTGGGCCACTAGCGGGAGGACGACAGATACGCAGTATTTT. Amino acids: CATSDWATSGRTTDTQYF. V gene TRBV24-1 combines with J gene TRBJ2-3; TRBD2 matches 12 bases. CDR1 and CDR2 from the germline V gene are KGHDR and SFDVKD. This CDR3 contains 18 residues. V gave up 2 bases and J gave up 3 bases; unmatched junction bases: 8.

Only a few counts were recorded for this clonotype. The DNA for the CDR3 is TGCGCCAGCAGCCAAGGACAGCCTCCCTACGAGCAGTACTTC. It is translated as CASSQGQPPYEQYF. The chain joins TRBV5-1 to TRBJ2-7, with a possible D match to TRBD1 (6 bases). CDR1 SGHRS and CDR2 YFSETQ come from the germline V gene. Trimming cost V 4 bases and J 2 bases, with 13 bases left between them. The CDR3 extends over 14 amino acids.

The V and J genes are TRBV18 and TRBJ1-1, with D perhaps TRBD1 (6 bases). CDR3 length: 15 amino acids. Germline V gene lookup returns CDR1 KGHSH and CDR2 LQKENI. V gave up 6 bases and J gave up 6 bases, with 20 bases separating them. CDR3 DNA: TGTGCCAGCTCCCCCAAGGGGGGGAGGTTCCCTGAAGCTTTCTTT. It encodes CASSPKGGRFPEAFF.

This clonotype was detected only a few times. CDR3 amino acids: CASSQDPREGSYNEQFF. The CDR3 nucleotides read TGCGCCAGCAGCCAAGATCCCCGGGAGGGGTCCTACAATGAGCAGTTCTTC. The rearrangement links TRBV4-1 to TRBJ2-1; 8 nucleotides line up with TRBD2. The V segment lost 0 bases and the J segment 1 base; nucleotides outside the gene matches: 5. Germline-derived CDR1 and CDR2 are MGHRA and YSYEKL. The CDR3 loop spans 17 amino acids.

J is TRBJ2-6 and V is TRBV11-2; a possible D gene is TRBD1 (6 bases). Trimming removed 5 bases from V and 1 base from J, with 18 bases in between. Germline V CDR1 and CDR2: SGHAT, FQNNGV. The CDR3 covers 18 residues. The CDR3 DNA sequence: TGTGCCAGCAGCCCCAGCCGGACAGCCCAATCTGGGGCCAACGTCCTGACTTTC. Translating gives CASSPSRTAQSGANVLTF.

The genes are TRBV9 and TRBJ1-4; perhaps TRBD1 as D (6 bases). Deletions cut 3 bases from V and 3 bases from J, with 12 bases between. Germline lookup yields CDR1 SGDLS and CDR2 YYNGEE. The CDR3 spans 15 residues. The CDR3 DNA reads TGTGCCAGCAGCGGGTCAGGGGCGGCTAATGAAAAACTGTTTTTT. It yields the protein CASSGSGAANEKLFF.

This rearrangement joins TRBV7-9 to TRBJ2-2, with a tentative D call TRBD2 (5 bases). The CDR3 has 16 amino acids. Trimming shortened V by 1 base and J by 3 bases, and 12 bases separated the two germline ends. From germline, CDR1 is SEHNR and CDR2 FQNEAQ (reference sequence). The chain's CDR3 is CASSLVASFDTGELFF. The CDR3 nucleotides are TGTGCCAGCAGCTTAGTAGCGTCGTTTGACACCGGGGAGCTGTTTTTT.

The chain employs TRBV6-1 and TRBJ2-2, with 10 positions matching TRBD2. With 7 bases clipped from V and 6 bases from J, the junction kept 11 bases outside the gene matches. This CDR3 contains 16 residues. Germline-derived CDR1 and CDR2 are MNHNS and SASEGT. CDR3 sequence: CASNHGASGSAGELFF. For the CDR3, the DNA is TGTGCCAGCAACCATGGGGCTAGCGGGAGCGCCGGGGAGCTGTTTTTT.

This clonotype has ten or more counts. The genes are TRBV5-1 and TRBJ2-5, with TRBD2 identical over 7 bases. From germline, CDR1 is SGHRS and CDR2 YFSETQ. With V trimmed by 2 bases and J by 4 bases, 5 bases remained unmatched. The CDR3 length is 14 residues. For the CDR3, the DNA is TGCGCCAGCAGCTTCACTAGCGTTGGAGAGACCCAGTACTTC. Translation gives CASSFTSVGETQYF.

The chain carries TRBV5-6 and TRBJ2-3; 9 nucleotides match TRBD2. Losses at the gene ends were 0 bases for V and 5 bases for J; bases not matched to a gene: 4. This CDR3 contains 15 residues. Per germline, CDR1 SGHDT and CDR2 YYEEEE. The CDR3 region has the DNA TGTGCCAGCAGCTTGGCTGTAGCGGGAGTAGATACGCAGTATTTT. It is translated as CASSLAVAGVDTQYF.

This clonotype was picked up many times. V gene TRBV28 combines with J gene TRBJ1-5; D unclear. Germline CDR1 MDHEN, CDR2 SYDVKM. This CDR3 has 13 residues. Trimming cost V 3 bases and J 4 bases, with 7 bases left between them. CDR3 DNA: TGTGCCAGCAGTTTGCAGCTAAATCAGCCCCAGCATTTT. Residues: CASSLQLNQPQHF. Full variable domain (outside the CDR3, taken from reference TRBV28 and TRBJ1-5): DVKVTQSSRYLVKRTGEKVFLECVQDMDHENMFWYRQDPGLGLRLIYFSYDVKMKEKGDIPEGYSVSREKKERFSLILESASTNQTSMYLCASSLQLNQPQHFGDGTRLSIL.

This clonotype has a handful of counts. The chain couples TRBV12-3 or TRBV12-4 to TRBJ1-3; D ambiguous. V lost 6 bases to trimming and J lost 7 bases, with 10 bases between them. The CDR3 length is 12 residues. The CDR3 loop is CASSAARNTIYF. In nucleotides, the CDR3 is TGTGCCAGCAGCGCAGCCCGGAACACCATATATTTT.

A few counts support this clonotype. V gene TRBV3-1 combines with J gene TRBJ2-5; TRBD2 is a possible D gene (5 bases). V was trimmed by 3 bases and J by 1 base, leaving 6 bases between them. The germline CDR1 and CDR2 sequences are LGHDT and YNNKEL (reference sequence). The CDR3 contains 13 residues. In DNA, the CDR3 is TGTGCCAGCAGCCACCGGGGCCAAGAGACCCAGTACTTC. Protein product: CASSHRGQETQYF.

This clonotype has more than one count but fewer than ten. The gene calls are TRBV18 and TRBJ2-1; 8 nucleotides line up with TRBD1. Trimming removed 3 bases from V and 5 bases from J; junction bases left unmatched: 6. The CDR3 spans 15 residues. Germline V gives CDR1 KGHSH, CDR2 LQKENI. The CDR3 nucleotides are TGTGCCAGCTCACCTCCGGACAGGGCCCACAATGAGCAGTTCTTC. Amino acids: CASSPPDRAHNEQFF.

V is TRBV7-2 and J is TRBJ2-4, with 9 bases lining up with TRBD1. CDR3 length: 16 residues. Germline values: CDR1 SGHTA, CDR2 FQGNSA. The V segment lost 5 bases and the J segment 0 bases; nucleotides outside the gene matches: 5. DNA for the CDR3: TGTGCCAGCAGCCCCCGACAGGGGGTAGCCAAAAACATTCAGTACTTC. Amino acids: CASSPRQGVAKNIQYF.

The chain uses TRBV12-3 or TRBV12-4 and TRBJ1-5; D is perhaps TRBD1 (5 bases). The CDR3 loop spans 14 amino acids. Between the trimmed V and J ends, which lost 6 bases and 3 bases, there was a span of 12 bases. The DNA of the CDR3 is TGTGCCAGCAGCTCTCTGGGGGACAATCAGCCCCAGCATTTT. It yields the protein CASSSLGDNQPQHF.

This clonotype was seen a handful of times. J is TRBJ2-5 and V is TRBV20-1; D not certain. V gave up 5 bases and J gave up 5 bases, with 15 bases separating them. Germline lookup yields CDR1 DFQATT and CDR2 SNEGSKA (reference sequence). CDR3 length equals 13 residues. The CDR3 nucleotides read TGCAGTGCTTCTCGTTTTGCGTTTGAGACCCAGTACTTC. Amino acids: CSASRFAFETQYF.